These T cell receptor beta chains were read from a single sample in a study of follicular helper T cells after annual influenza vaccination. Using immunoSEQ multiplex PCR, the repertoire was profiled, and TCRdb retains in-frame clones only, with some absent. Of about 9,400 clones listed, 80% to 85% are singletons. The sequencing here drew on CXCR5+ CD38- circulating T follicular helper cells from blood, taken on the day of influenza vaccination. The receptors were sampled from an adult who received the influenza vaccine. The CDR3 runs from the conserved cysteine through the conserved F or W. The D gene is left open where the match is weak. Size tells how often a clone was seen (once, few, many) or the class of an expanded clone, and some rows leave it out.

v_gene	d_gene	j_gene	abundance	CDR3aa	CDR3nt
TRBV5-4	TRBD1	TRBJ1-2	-	CASSQDRGGGYTF	TGTGCCAGCAGCCAAGACAGGGGTGGTGGCTACACCTTC
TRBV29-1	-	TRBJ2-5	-	CSVGVDYRGETQYF	TGCAGCGTTGGGGTTGACTACCGAGGGGAGACCCAGTACTTC
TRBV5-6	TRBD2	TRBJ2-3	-	CASSLGAREVTDTQYF	TGTGCCAGCAGCTTGGGCGCGCGGGAGGTGACAGATACGCAGTATTTT
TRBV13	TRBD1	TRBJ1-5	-	CASSLGAGGFNQPQHF	TGTGCCAGCAGCTTAGGTGCAGGGGGCTTCAATCAGCCCCAGCATTTT
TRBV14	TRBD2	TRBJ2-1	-	CASSNALAGGINEQFF	TGTGCCAGCAGCAACGCACTAGCGGGAGGAATAAATGAGCAGTTCTTC
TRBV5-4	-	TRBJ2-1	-	CASSLSGAGVYNEQFF	TGTGCCAGCAGCTTGTCAGGGGCGGGGGTTTACAATGAGCAGTTCTTC
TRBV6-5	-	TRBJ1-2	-	CASSYSDTRRNGYTF	TGTGCCAGCAGTTACTCCGATACCAGGCGAAATGGCTACACCTTC
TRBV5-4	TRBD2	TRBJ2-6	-	CASSLSLAGGSGANVLTF	TGTGCCAGCAGCTTGTCTTTAGCGGGAGGTTCTGGGGCCAACGTCCTGACTTTC
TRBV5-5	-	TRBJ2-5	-	CASSLVGETQYF	TGTGCCAGCAGCCTTGTGGGGGAGACCCAGTACTTC
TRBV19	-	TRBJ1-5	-	CASRGDRDFNQPQHF	TGTGCCAGTAGAGGTGACAGAGACTTCAATCAGCCCCAGCATTTT
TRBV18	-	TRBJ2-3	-	CASSSGFGNTQYF	TGTGCCAGCTCATCAGGCTTTGGAAATACGCAGTATTTT
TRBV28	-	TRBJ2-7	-	CASTGPNSYEQYF	TGTGCCAGCACAGGGCCGAACTCCTACGAGCAGTACTTC
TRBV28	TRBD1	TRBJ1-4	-	CASSEGAINEKLFF	TGTGCCAGCAGTGAGGGGGCCATTAATGAAAAACTGTTTTTT
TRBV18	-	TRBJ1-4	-	CASSPNTATNEKLFF	TGTGCCAGCTCACCAAACACTGCAACTAATGAAAAACTGTTTTTT
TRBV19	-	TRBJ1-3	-	CASSIGAGNTIYF	TGTGCCAGTAGTATAGGCGCGGGAAACACCATATATTTT
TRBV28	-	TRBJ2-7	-	CASSTQYEQYF	TGTGCCAGCAGTACCCAGTACGAGCAGTACTTC
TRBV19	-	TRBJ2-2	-	CASSNRPRGRAALNTGELFF	TGTGCCAGTAGTAACCGACCAAGGGGCCGGGCCGCCTTGAACACCGGGGAGCTGTTTTTT
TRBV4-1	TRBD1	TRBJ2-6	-	CASSLGQGSGANVLTF	TGCGCCAGCAGCCTGGGACAGGGGTCTGGGGCCAACGTCCTGACTTTC
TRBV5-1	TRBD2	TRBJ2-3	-	CASNEEREIIADTQYF	TGCGCCAGCAACGAGGAGCGGGAGATAATAGCAGATACGCAGTATTTT
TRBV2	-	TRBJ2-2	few	CASSEWGTGELFF	TGTGCCAGCAGTGAATGGGGCACCGGGGAGCTGTTTTTT
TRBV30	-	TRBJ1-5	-	CAWTEGYGDQPQHF	TGTGCCTGGACTGAGGGGTACGGGGATCAGCCCCAGCATTTT
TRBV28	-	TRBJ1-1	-	CASSLGSRGNTEAFF	TGTGCCAGCAGTTTAGGGAGCCGAGGGAACACTGAAGCTTTCTTT
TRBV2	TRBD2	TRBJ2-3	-	CASIESGSGTDTQYF	TGTGCCAGCATCGAGAGCGGGAGCGGCACAGATACGCAGTATTTT
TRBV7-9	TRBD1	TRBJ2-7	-	CASSPDPGQGKREQYF	TGTGCCAGCAGCCCGGATCCGGGACAGGGGAAGCGCGAGCAGTACTTC
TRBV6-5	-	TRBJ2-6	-	CASSYAGYGANVLTF	TGTGCCAGCAGTTACGCGGGATATGGGGCCAACGTCCTGACTTTC
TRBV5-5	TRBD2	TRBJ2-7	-	CASSSRGIYEQYF	TGTGCCAGCAGCTCGCGGGGGATCTACGAGCAGTACTTC
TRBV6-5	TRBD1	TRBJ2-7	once	CASRLFGTGVHEQYF	TGTGCCAGCCGGCTATTCGGGACAGGGGTCCACGAGCAGTACTTC
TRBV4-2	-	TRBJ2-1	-	CASSQDFSYPNEQFF	TGTGCCAGCAGCCAAGATTTCAGTTACCCAAATGAGCAGTTCTTC
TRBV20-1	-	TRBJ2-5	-	CSARRRETQYF	TGCAGTGCCCGGCGGCGGGAGACCCAGTACTTC
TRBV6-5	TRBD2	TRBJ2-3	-	CASSYSSSGRAYTQYF	TGTGCCAGCAGTTACTCTTCTAGCGGGAGGGCGTATACGCAGTATTTT
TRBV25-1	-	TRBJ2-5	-	CASSELEQLQETQYF	TGTGCCAGCAGTGAATTGGAACAGCTTCAAGAGACCCAGTACTTC
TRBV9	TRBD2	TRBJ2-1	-	CASSVVPAGGWSEQFF	TGTGCCAGCAGCGTAGTACCAGCGGGAGGGTGGAGTGAGCAGTTCTTC
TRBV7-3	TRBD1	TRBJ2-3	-	CASSADRASDTQYF	TGTGCCAGCAGCGCGGACAGGGCCTCAGATACGCAGTATTTT
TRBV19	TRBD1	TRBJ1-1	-	CASRLRDRDTEAFF	TGTGCCAGTAGACTACGGGACAGGGACACTGAAGCTTTCTTT
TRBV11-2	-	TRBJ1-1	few	CASSFGSGTGLMNTEAFF	TGTGCCAGCAGCTTCGGATCAGGGACTGGACTAATGAACACTGAAGCTTTCTTT
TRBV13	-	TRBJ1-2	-	CASSLDSAANYGYTF	TGTGCCAGCAGCTTAGATTCGGCAGCGAACTATGGCTACACCTTC
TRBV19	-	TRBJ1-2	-	CASSWVGTTSSSPGYTF	TGTGCCAGTTCGTGGGTGGGAACTACCAGCTCCAGCCCGGGCTACACCTTC
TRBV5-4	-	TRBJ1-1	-	CASSIGVMNTEAFF	TGTGCCAGCAGCATAGGGGTTATGAACACTGAAGCTTTCTTT
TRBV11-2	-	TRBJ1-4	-	CASSLSGQEKLFF	TGTGCCAGCAGCCTATCGGGGCAGGAAAAACTGTTTTTT
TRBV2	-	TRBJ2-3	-	CASRSSTDTQYF	TGTGCCAGCAGGTCTAGCACAGATACGCAGTATTTT
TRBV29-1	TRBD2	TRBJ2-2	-	CSVSGTSGSVGELFF	TGCAGCGTTTCCGGGACTAGCGGGAGTGTAGGGGAGCTGTTTTTT
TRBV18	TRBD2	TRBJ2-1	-	CGSLAGSTGEQFF	TGTGGAAGTCTAGCGGGAAGCACAGGGGAGCAGTTCTTC
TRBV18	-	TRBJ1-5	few	CASSPSGNQPQHF	TGTGCCAGCTCACCCTCGGGCAATCAGCCCCAGCATTTT
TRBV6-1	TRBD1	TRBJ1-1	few	CASGEGARQGEAFF	TGTGCCAGCGGGGAGGGGGCGCGGCAGGGGGAAGCTTTCTTT
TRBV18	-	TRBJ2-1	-	CASSPSNNEQFF	TGTGCCAGCTCACCATCCAACAATGAGCAGTTCTTC
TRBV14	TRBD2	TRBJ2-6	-	CASSQQVGRAPGANVLTF	TGTGCCAGCAGCCAGCAAGTCGGGAGGGCCCCTGGGGCCAACGTCCTGACTTTC